The 27 T cell receptor beta chains reported below all come from one sample, sequenced in a study of CD8+ T cells in alopecia areata. The treatment here: oral pan-JAK inhibitor, 5-10 mg twice daily. Isolated RNA was reverse transcribed into cDNA used as the sequencing template. This table comes from immunoSEQ multiplex PCR, and its TCRdb copy is limited to in-frame clones, with some not included. Of about 190,000 clones listed, about 60% are singletons. The sequencing used CD8+ T cells sorted from blood, collected at week 24, from a patient treated with tofacitinib. The receptors come from a human donor with alopecia areata.

CDR3 protein: CASSSILAGGYEQYF. The CDR3 nucleotides read TGTGCCAGCAGTTCGATCCTAGCGGGGGGTTACGAGCAGTACTTC. J is TRBJ2-7 and V is TRBV27, with TRBD2 identical over 11 bases. CDR3 length equals 15 residues. CDR1 is MNHEY, CDR2 SMNVEV, per germline (reference sequence). V dropped 4 bases and J dropped 4; count of bases not matched to a gene: 6.

This clone was seen a handful of times. J is TRBJ2-7 and V is TRBV27; TRBD2 might be the D (6 bases). Trimming removed 5 bases at V and 4 bases at J, with 12 bases between. This CDR3 is built from 13 residues. The germline V gene has CDR1 MNHEY and CDR2 SMNVEV (reference sequence). The CDR3 sequence: CASSLGTRYEQYF. CDR3 nucleotides: TGTGCCAGCAGTCTGGGGACTCGGTACGAGCAGTACTTC.

V usage is TRBV5-6 and J usage is TRBJ2-7; D is undetermined. Germline assignment: CDR1 SGHDT and CDR2 YYEEEE. Trimming took off 2 bases at V and 0 bases at J, with 9 bases between the two ends. The CDR3 is 14 amino acids. The CDR3 coding sequence is TGTGCCAGCAGCTTTGTCCAGAACTCCTACGAGCAGTACTTC. Its protein product is CASSFVQNSYEQYF.

This clone was counted a single time. This chain connects TRBV11-2 to TRBJ2-5; tentatively, D is TRBD2 (5 bases). Per the germline V gene, CDR1 is SGHAT and CDR2 is FQNNGV. There are 16 residues in the CDR3. V was clipped by 5 bases and J by 0 bases, with 16 bases between them. The chain's CDR3 is CASSPPGWTYQETQYF. The CDR3, as DNA: TGTGCCAGCAGCCCACCGGGGTGGACGTACCAAGAGACCCAGTACTTC. The whole variable domain, filled in from reference TRBV11-2 and TRBJ2-5, reads EAGVAQSPRYKIIEKRQSVAFWCNPISGHATLYWYQQILGQGPKLLIQFQNNGVVDDSQLPKDRFSAERLKGVDSTLKIQPAKLEDSAVYLCASSPPGWTYQETQYFGPGTRLLVL.

This clone was observed a handful of times. V gene TRBV30 combines with J gene TRBJ2-6, with D perhaps TRBD1 (6 bases). The CDR3 spans 16 residues. V was trimmed by 4 bases and J by 0 bases, leaving 13 bases between them. Germline loops: CDR1 GTSNPN, CDR2 SVGIG (reference sequence). The CDR3 sequence: CAWTRTANSGANVLTF. The CDR3 DNA follows: TGTGCCTGGACGAGGACAGCTAACTCTGGGGCCAACGTCCTGACTTTC. Full variable domain (missing parts from reference TRBV30 and TRBJ2-6): SQTIHQWPATLVQPVGSPLSLECTVEGTSNPNLYWYRQAAGRGLQLLFYSVGIGQISSEVPQNLSASRPQDRQFILSSKKLLLSDSGFYLCAWTRTANSGANVLTFGAGSRLTVL.

The rearrangement joins TRBV30 to TRBJ2-2; no definite D call. Germline V lookup: CDR1 GTSNPN, CDR2 SVGIG (reference sequence). CDR3 size: 11 residues. V dropped 2 bases and J dropped 4 bases, with 2 bases sitting between them. The CDR3 DNA is TGTGCCTGGAGTCCCACCGGGGAGCTGTTTTTT. Its protein is CAWSPTGELFF.

Written as DNA, the CDR3 is TGTGCCAGCAGTTCGGGGCTTTACGAGCAGTACTTC. Protein product: CASSSGLYEQYF. The chain has TRBV6-5 and TRBJ2-7, with D perhaps matching TRBD1 or TRBD2 (5 bases each). CDR1 is MNHEY and CDR2 is SVGAGI in the germline V gene. The V gene lost 4 bases and the J gene lost 4 bases, with 8 bases spanning the gap. The CDR3 contains 12 residues.

The chain recombines TRBV27 with TRBJ1-4; no clear D gene. The germline CDR1 and CDR2 sequences are MNHEY and SMNVEV (reference sequence). This CDR3 contains 14 residues. V lost 6 bases and J lost 8, with 16 bases in between. The CDR3 coding sequence is TGTGCCAGCAGGCGCGAGGGCCCAGCCGAAAAACTGTTTTTT. Encoded protein: CASRREGPAEKLFF.

Remarks on this clone: Relative to the germline gene, one junction end is altered; a read error may explain this. V gene TRBV4-1 combines with J gene TRBJ1-1; maybe TRBD1 (5 bases). In germline, CDR1 is MGHRA, CDR2 YSYEKL. The CDR3 consists of 17 residues. CDR3 DNA sequence: TGCGCCAGCACCCAACAGTGGTACAGGAGACAGAACACTGAAGCTTTCTTT. Translated: CASTQQWYRRQNTEAFF.

This chain links TRBV4-1 with TRBJ2-2, with TRBD1 matching over 10 bases. The CDR3 runs 18 residues. V shed 0 bases, J shed 8 bases, and the junction held 12 bases outside the gene matches. Germline V gene sequence: CDR1 MGHRA, CDR2 YSYEKL. This CDR3 is CASSQDRLGQGSRGELFF. Written as DNA, the CDR3 is TGCGCCAGCAGCCAAGATCGTTTGGGACAGGGGTCTAGAGGGGAGCTGTTTTTT.

The chain recombines TRBV7-8 with TRBJ1-6; 8 bases are shared with TRBD1. The CDR3 covers 16 residues. With V trimmed by 1 base and J by 11 bases, 10 bases remained unmatched. Germline values: CDR1 SGHVS, CDR2 FQNEAQ. The CDR3 DNA reads as TGTGCCAGCAGCTTAGACGACAGGGGCTCATCCGCACCCCTCCACTTT. It yields the protein CASSLDDRGSSAPLHF.

The chain employs TRBV29-1 and TRBJ2-7, with 7 bases fitting TRBD1. In germline, CDR1 is SQVTM, CDR2 ANQGSEA. V lost 5 bases to trimming and J lost 2 bases; unmatched junction nucleotides: 9. This CDR3 region has 14 residues. The CDR3 bases are TGCAGCGTTACTACCGGGACAGCACCCTACGAGCAGTACTTC. Protein: CSVTTGTAPYEQYF.

The chain carries TRBV27 and TRBJ2-1, with a weak D call TRBD1 (6 bases). The CDR3 is 14 amino acids. Trimming cost V 5 bases and J 4 bases, with 12 bases left between them. Per germline, CDR1 MNHEY and CDR2 SMNVEV (reference sequence). The DNA for the CDR3 is TGTGCCAGCAGTCCCCTAGGGGGTTACAATGAGCAGTTCTTC. Its protein product is CASSPLGGYNEQFF.

The genes are TRBV30 and TRBJ2-7; D is undetermined. The CDR3 length is 12 residues. The V end lost 4 bases, the J end lost 0 bases, and 7 bases lay between the germline ends. Germline V gives CDR1 GTSNPN, CDR2 SVGIG (reference sequence). Written as DNA, the CDR3 is TGTGCCTGGAAGGTATCCTCCTACGAGCAGTACTTC. Translation gives CAWKVSSYEQYF. Variable domain in full (rest from reference TRBV30 and TRBJ2-7): SQTIHQWPATLVQPVGSPLSLECTVEGTSNPNLYWYRQAAGRGLQLLFYSVGIGQISSEVPQNLSASRPQDRQFILSSKKLLLSDSGFYLCAWKVSSYEQYFGPGTRLTVT.

The chain recombines TRBV11-2 with TRBJ2-3; no clear D. The CDR3 runs to 14 residues. Germline assignment: CDR1 SGHAT and CDR2 FQNNGV. Trimming took 1 base from V and 0 from J, leaving 5 bases between them. The DNA of the CDR3 is TGTGCCAGCAGCTTAGTCGGGAGCACAGATACGCAGTATTTT. Translating it yields CASSLVGSTDTQYF.

In its sample, this clone was seen a few times. The chain is built from TRBV5-1 and TRBJ1-1; possible D gene TRBD1, 5 bases. This CDR3 has 16 amino acids. The V gene's germline CDR1 is SGHRS and CDR2 YFSETQ. V lost 4 bases, J lost 6 bases, and 22 bases lay in between. The CDR3 DNA is TGCGCCAGCAGCGCGGTCCCCCGGACAATGGTTTCTGAAGCTTTCTTT. Protein product: CASSAVPRTMVSEAFF.

This clone was seen a handful of times. The rearrangement joins TRBV29-1 to TRBJ2-2, with D possibly TRBD1 on 5 matching bases. Looked up from germline, CDR1 is SQVTM and CDR2 is ANQGSEA. V was clipped by 4 bases and J by 6 bases, with 9 bases between them. The CDR3 extends over 12 amino acids. The CDR3 DNA is TGCAGCGTTGTAGTAGGGGCCGGGGAGCTGTTTTTT. Its protein product is CSVVVGAGELFF.

In this sample, this clone turned up a few times. The chain employs TRBV4-1 and TRBJ1-4; 8 nucleotides align to TRBD1. With V trimmed by 4 bases and J by 3 bases, 16 bases remained unmatched. This CDR3 comprises 19 residues. Germline V gene lookup returns CDR1 MGHRA and CDR2 YSYEKL. For the CDR3, the DNA is TGCGCCAGCAGCCTGGACAGGGTTTTTGTTTGGGGACCTAATGAAAAACTGTTTTTT. Translation gives CASSLDRVFVWGPNEKLFF.

This clone appeared a few times. The chain carries TRBV30 and TRBJ1-1; perhaps TRBD1 as D (5 bases). Germline CDR1 reads GTSNPN; CDR2 reads SVGIG (reference sequence). Trimming cost V 1 base and J 4 bases, with 10 bases left between them. This CDR3 is 13 amino acids long. The CDR3 bases are TGTGCCTGGAGTGATGGCGGGGCCACTGAAGCTTTCTTT. It yields the protein CAWSDGGATEAFF.

The gene calls are TRBV2 and TRBJ2-3, with D perhaps matching TRBD2 (5 bases). CDR3 size: 14 residues. Trimming took 5 bases from V and 1 from J, leaving 10 bases between them. Germline loops: CDR1 SNHLY, CDR2 FYNNEI. CDR3 bases: TGTGCCAGCAGTAAGGACTTCGGCACAGATACGCAGTATTTT. It codes for CASSKDFGTDTQYF.

For the CDR3, the DNA is TGTGCCAGCAATCGTCAGGGGTACGGGGAGCTGTTTTTT. Its protein is CASNRQGYGELFF. The chain recombines TRBV25-1 with TRBJ2-2; TRBD1 might be the D (6 bases). CDR3 length: 13 amino acids. Germline V gene data show CDR1 as MGHDK and CDR2 as SYGVNS. With 7 bases removed from V and 7 bases from J, the gap between germline ends came to 13 bases.

The chain combines TRBV25-1 with TRBJ2-3; a weak D match, TRBD1 (6 bases). This CDR3 spans 15 amino acids. V was cut by 7 bases and J by 0 bases, with 14 bases left in between. Germline lookup yields CDR1 MGHDK and CDR2 SYGVNS. CDR3 sequence reads: CASTRGRASTDTQYF. CDR3 nucleotides: TGTGCCAGCACCAGGGGACGTGCTAGCACAGATACGCAGTATTTT. Full variable domain (missing parts from reference TRBV25-1 and TRBJ2-3): EADIYQTPRYLVIGTGKKITLECSQTMGHDKMYWYQQDPGMELHLIHYSYGVNSTEKGDLSSESTVSRIRTEHFPLTLESARPSHTSQYLCASTRGRASTDTQYFGPGTRLTVL.

The chain has TRBV5-1 and TRBJ2-1, with TRBD1 matching over 8 bases. Losses at the gene ends were 0 bases for V and 8 bases for J; bases not matched to a gene: 4. The CDR3 consists of 14 residues. Germline V lookup: CDR1 SGHRS, CDR2 YFSETQ. The CDR3 spells CASSLAADRDEQFF. CDR3 in DNA: TGCGCCAGCAGCTTGGCTGCGGACAGGGATGAGCAGTTCTTC.

This clone was seen once. The J gene is TRBJ1-5, the V gene TRBV4-1, with D uncertain. V was shortened by 4 bases and J by 2 bases, with 15 bases between the two germline ends. This CDR3 region has 16 residues. The V gene's germline CDR1 is MGHRA and CDR2 YSYEKL. The DNA of the CDR3 is TGCGCCAGCAGCCCCCGGGCAGGATTTCGCAATCAGCCCCAGCATTTT. It specifies CASSPRAGFRNQPQHF.

This clone has only a few counts. The chain links TRBV13 to TRBJ2-1; 8 bases line up with TRBD1. CDR1 is PRHDT and CDR2 is FYEKMQ in the germline V gene (reference sequence). The CDR3 totals 18 residues. Germline trimming cut 4 bases from V and 3 bases from J; bases unmatched to any gene: 14. CDR3 sequence (DNA): TGTGCCAGCAGCTCGGGCTTAGGACAGGGAACCCTCTACAATGAGCAGTTCTTC. It is translated as CASSSGLGQGTLYNEQFF.

The chain recombines TRBV4-1 with TRBJ1-5; 9 nucleotides line up with TRBD1. CDR3 length equals 16 residues. Trimming took 5 bases from V and 4 from J; bases not matched to a gene: 9. The germline gives CDR1 MGHRA, CDR2 YSYEKL. The CDR3 DNA follows: TGCGCCAGCAGCTCCCGGGACAGGGCGGGTAATCAGCCCCAGCATTTT. Its protein is CASSSRDRAGNQPQHF.

This clone was observed a few times. CDR3 region: CASSQTDRRNEAFF. The CDR3 DNA follows: TGTGCCAGTAGTCAAACGGACAGGAGAAATGAAGCTTTCTTT. The rearrangement links TRBV19 to TRBJ1-1, with TRBD1 matching over 7 bases. After removal of 5 bases from V and 7 bases from J, the junction contained 10 bases not matched to a gene. The CDR3 length is 14 residues. The germline CDR1 and CDR2 sequences are LNHDA and SQIVND (reference sequence).